This T cell receptor (beta chain) is from a study of CD8+ T cells in alopecia areata. As for treatment: oral pan-JAK inhibitor, 5-10 mg twice daily. Sequencing used cDNA as its template, made by extracting RNA and reverse transcribing it. Data came from immunoSEQ multiplex PCR; TCRdb stores just in-frame clones and leaves some out. The table includes roughly 110,000 clones, roughly 89% detected once. The sequencing used CD8+ T cells sorted from blood, collected at week 24, from a patient treated with tofacitinib. The clonotype comes from a human donor with alopecia areata.

The CDR3 loop reads CASSLEADVPFF. CDR3 nucleotide sequence: TGTGCCAGCAGCTTAGAGGCAGATGTACCGTTTTTT. V gene TRBV7-9 combines with J gene TRBJ1-4; unclear D gene. The CDR3 contains 12 residues. V shed 1 base and J shed 16 bases, with 13 bases lying between them. Germline V gives CDR1 SEHNR, CDR2 FQNEAQ (reference sequence).